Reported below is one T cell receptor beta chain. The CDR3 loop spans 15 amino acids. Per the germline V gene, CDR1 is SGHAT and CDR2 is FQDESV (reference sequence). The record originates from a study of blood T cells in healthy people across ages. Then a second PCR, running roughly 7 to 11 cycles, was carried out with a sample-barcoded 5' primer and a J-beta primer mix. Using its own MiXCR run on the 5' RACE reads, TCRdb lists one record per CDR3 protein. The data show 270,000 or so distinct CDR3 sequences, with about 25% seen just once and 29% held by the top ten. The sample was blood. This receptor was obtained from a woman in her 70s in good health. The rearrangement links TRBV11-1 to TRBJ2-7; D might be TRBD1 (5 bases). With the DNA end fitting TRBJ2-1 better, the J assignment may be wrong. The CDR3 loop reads CASSSIQPQGIWQFF. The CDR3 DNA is TGTGCCAGCAGCTCTATTCAACCTCAGGGTATCTGGCAGTTCTTC.